This T cell receptor beta chain was retrieved from a study of OX40 agonist ivuxolimab in advanced cancers. The study in broad terms: The costimulatory receptor OX40 (CD134) was targeted by ivuxolimab, a fully human IgG2 agonistic monoclonal antibody. Intravenous ivuxolimab was administered to patients every 2 weeks at six dose levels: 0.01, 0.1, 0.3, 1.5, 3 and 10 mg/kg. Among the roughly 50 dose-escalation patients, approximately 20 had hepatocellular carcinoma, about 15 melanoma, 9 renal cell carcinoma and 9 head and neck cancer. A male proportion of 82.7% and a mean age of approximately 62 years, ranging from roughly 23 to 80, were recorded for the dose-escalation cohort. Patients were allowed to have had prior anti-PD-1, anti-PD-L1 or anti-CTLA-4 therapy, and approximately 40% of the dose-escalation patients had been treated with checkpoint inhibitors. Partial responses occurred in three dose-escalation patients, of whom one had hepatocellular carcinoma and two had cutaneous melanoma. Peripheral TCRbeta sequencing aimed to test whether ivuxolimab altered TCR sequence diversity and caused clonal T-cell expansion. The paper covers the monotherapy dose-escalation part of the phase I ivuxolimab trial, which included N ≈ 50 patients. Here is what the overall study found, with its caveats: Low levels of normalized T-cell clonal expansion were also seen in some patients who did not respond. The antigen specificity of the clonally expanded peripheral T cells was not determined. At doses from 0.1 to 3.0 mg/kg, clonal expansion was seen in both CD4+ and CD8+ blood T cells between baseline and week 6. In partial responders in the 0.1-3.0 mg/kg groups, normalized peripheral clonal expansion was found to be among the lowest, especially among CD8+ T cells. After ivuxolimab, more expanded clones were found on average in CD8+ T cells than in CD4+ T cells.

Patients with a history of autoimmune disease or receiving systemic immunosuppression were excluded from the trial. In every dose cohort, peripheral blood was drawn for TCR sequencing at baseline, cycle 4 day 1, and cycle 7 day 1. The samples were drawn from a first-in-human, open-label, multicenter phase I dose-escalation trial of ivuxolimab. The trial enrolled adults with locally advanced or metastatic head and neck squamous cell, hepatocellular, melanoma or renal cell carcinoma. Before TCR sequencing, CD4+ and CD8+ T cells were separately sorted from peripheral blood. CDR1 and CDR2, looked up from the germline V gene (reference sequence), are SEHNR and FQNEAQ. The CDR3 runs 13 amino acids, cysteine and phenylalanine included. The retained sequence is limited to the CDR3, 39 bases, with the frame set at the first base. Trimming takes 1 base off V and 12 bases off J; junction bases not matched to a gene: 5.

This clone showed up just a few times. Its antigen is currently not known. No quality values exist for individual bases; no much larger clone is one base distant. Genomic DNA was isolated from the sorted cells so that the TCRbeta CDR3 region could be sequenced. The immunoSEQ Assay was used for sequencing of TCRbeta CDR3 regions. The table comes from immuneACCESS by way of TCRdb, which keeps in-frame sequences with V and J called. Part of the clones is missing from these tables; in studies checked, under half for an unresolved V gene and the rest for unknown reasons. The sample has around 15,000 clones on record, over 75% of them singletons. Together, the top ten hold under 35% of the sample.

The rearrangement combines TRBV7-9 with TRBJ2-7, with 11 junctional bases fitting TRBD2. The material sequenced was CD4+ or CD8+ T cells sorted from blood, taken in a trial of the OX40 agonist ivuxolimab. The clonotype originates from an adult with an advanced solid tumor such as melanoma, head and neck, liver or kidney cancer. At the DNA level, the sequence is TGTGCCAGCAGCTTAGATACTAGCGGGAGATGGTACTTC. This translates into CASSLDTSGRWYF.